A selection of T cell receptor beta chains follows, all from one sample in a study of T-cell reconstitution after alpha-beta-depleted transplantation in children. TCRdb re-called the PCR reads through MiXCR, storing one row per CDR3 protein. Among some 350,000 distinct CDR3 sequences, 9% to 12% were seen once, and the ten largest hold 2.4%. The sequenced sample was PBMCs from the stem cell graft donor, obtained from the stem cell graft. The receptors originated from a human donor who donated a stem cell graft to a child with acute lymphoblastic leukemia. Each CDR3 is given without its conserved first and last residue. Fields, in order: J gene, D gene, CDR3 length, V gene, CDR3 protein. D genes are given only for firm matches.

TRBJ1-4 | NA | 13 | TRBV11-2 | ASSGAGAGREKLF
TRBJ2-2 | TRBD1 | 13 | TRBV3-1 | ASSLGQGWTGELF
TRBJ2-1 | TRBD2 | 11 | TRBV20-1 | SARALSGIEQF
TRBJ2-7 | NA | 9 | TRBV7-9 | ASSPNYEQY
TRBJ2-7 | TRBD1 | 16 | TRBV4-3 | ASSQNPLLTGSSYEQY
TRBJ2-1 | TRBD2 | 14 | TRBV4-1 | ASSHPSGRADNEQF
TRBJ2-2 | NA | 17 | TRBV12-3/TRBV12-4 | ASSSPPIAAGASTGELF
TRBJ2-7 | TRBD2 | 12 | TRBV10-3 | AIRTSGRYYEQY
TRBJ2-1 | TRBD1 | 12 | TRBV5-1 | ASSTGQAINEQF
TRBJ2-5 | NA | 12 | TRBV5-1 | ASSLGPGQETQY
TRBJ2-1 | TRBD2 | 13 | TRBV20-1 | SALRAGVSNNEQF
TRBJ1-3 | TRBD1 | 14 | TRBV6-5 | ASSYRGQGFGNTIY
TRBJ2-1 | NA | 10 | TRBV29-1 | SVEGLELEQF
TRBJ1-5 | NA | 11 | TRBV4-1 | ASSQEGVQPQH
TRBJ2-7 | NA | 15 | TRBV7-9 | ASSGGGSRSFSYEQY
TRBJ2-7 | NA | 13 | TRBV20-1 | SARGLPSAPYEQY
TRBJ2-1 | TRBD2 | 15 | TRBV20-1 | SVKTSGSWVRIGEQF
TRBJ2-7 | NA | 14 | TRBV27 | ASSLFGGTTPLEQY
TRBJ2-5 | NA | 12 | TRBV20-1 | SARGLGVQETQY
TRBJ1-5 | TRBD1 | 15 | TRBV20-1 | SARRPGQVLRNQPQH
TRBJ2-1 | NA | 13 | TRBV7-9 | ASSLGTQDYNEQF
TRBJ2-1 | TRBD2 | 14 | TRBV9 | ASSVIGTSGINEQF
TRBJ1-4 | TRBD1 | 11 | TRBV6-1 | ASSGGTGEKLF
TRBJ2-1 | NA | 12 | TRBV27 | ASGSQGSYNEQF
TRBJ1-2 | NA | 10 | TRBV7-8 | ASSFPGSGYT